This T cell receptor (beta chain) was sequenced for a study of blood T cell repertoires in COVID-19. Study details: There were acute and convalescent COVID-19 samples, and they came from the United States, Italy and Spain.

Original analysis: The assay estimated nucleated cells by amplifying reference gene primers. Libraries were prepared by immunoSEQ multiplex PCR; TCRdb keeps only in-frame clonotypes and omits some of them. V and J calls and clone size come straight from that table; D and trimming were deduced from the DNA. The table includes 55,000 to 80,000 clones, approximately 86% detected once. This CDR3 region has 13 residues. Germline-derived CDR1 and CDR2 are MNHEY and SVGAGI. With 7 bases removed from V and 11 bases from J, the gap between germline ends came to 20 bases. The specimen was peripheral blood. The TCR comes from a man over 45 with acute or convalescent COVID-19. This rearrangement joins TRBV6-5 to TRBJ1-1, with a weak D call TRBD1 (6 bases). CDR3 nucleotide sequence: TGTGCCAGCAAAAGACAGGAGGCTCTATCGGCTTTCTTT. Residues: CASKRQEALSAFF.